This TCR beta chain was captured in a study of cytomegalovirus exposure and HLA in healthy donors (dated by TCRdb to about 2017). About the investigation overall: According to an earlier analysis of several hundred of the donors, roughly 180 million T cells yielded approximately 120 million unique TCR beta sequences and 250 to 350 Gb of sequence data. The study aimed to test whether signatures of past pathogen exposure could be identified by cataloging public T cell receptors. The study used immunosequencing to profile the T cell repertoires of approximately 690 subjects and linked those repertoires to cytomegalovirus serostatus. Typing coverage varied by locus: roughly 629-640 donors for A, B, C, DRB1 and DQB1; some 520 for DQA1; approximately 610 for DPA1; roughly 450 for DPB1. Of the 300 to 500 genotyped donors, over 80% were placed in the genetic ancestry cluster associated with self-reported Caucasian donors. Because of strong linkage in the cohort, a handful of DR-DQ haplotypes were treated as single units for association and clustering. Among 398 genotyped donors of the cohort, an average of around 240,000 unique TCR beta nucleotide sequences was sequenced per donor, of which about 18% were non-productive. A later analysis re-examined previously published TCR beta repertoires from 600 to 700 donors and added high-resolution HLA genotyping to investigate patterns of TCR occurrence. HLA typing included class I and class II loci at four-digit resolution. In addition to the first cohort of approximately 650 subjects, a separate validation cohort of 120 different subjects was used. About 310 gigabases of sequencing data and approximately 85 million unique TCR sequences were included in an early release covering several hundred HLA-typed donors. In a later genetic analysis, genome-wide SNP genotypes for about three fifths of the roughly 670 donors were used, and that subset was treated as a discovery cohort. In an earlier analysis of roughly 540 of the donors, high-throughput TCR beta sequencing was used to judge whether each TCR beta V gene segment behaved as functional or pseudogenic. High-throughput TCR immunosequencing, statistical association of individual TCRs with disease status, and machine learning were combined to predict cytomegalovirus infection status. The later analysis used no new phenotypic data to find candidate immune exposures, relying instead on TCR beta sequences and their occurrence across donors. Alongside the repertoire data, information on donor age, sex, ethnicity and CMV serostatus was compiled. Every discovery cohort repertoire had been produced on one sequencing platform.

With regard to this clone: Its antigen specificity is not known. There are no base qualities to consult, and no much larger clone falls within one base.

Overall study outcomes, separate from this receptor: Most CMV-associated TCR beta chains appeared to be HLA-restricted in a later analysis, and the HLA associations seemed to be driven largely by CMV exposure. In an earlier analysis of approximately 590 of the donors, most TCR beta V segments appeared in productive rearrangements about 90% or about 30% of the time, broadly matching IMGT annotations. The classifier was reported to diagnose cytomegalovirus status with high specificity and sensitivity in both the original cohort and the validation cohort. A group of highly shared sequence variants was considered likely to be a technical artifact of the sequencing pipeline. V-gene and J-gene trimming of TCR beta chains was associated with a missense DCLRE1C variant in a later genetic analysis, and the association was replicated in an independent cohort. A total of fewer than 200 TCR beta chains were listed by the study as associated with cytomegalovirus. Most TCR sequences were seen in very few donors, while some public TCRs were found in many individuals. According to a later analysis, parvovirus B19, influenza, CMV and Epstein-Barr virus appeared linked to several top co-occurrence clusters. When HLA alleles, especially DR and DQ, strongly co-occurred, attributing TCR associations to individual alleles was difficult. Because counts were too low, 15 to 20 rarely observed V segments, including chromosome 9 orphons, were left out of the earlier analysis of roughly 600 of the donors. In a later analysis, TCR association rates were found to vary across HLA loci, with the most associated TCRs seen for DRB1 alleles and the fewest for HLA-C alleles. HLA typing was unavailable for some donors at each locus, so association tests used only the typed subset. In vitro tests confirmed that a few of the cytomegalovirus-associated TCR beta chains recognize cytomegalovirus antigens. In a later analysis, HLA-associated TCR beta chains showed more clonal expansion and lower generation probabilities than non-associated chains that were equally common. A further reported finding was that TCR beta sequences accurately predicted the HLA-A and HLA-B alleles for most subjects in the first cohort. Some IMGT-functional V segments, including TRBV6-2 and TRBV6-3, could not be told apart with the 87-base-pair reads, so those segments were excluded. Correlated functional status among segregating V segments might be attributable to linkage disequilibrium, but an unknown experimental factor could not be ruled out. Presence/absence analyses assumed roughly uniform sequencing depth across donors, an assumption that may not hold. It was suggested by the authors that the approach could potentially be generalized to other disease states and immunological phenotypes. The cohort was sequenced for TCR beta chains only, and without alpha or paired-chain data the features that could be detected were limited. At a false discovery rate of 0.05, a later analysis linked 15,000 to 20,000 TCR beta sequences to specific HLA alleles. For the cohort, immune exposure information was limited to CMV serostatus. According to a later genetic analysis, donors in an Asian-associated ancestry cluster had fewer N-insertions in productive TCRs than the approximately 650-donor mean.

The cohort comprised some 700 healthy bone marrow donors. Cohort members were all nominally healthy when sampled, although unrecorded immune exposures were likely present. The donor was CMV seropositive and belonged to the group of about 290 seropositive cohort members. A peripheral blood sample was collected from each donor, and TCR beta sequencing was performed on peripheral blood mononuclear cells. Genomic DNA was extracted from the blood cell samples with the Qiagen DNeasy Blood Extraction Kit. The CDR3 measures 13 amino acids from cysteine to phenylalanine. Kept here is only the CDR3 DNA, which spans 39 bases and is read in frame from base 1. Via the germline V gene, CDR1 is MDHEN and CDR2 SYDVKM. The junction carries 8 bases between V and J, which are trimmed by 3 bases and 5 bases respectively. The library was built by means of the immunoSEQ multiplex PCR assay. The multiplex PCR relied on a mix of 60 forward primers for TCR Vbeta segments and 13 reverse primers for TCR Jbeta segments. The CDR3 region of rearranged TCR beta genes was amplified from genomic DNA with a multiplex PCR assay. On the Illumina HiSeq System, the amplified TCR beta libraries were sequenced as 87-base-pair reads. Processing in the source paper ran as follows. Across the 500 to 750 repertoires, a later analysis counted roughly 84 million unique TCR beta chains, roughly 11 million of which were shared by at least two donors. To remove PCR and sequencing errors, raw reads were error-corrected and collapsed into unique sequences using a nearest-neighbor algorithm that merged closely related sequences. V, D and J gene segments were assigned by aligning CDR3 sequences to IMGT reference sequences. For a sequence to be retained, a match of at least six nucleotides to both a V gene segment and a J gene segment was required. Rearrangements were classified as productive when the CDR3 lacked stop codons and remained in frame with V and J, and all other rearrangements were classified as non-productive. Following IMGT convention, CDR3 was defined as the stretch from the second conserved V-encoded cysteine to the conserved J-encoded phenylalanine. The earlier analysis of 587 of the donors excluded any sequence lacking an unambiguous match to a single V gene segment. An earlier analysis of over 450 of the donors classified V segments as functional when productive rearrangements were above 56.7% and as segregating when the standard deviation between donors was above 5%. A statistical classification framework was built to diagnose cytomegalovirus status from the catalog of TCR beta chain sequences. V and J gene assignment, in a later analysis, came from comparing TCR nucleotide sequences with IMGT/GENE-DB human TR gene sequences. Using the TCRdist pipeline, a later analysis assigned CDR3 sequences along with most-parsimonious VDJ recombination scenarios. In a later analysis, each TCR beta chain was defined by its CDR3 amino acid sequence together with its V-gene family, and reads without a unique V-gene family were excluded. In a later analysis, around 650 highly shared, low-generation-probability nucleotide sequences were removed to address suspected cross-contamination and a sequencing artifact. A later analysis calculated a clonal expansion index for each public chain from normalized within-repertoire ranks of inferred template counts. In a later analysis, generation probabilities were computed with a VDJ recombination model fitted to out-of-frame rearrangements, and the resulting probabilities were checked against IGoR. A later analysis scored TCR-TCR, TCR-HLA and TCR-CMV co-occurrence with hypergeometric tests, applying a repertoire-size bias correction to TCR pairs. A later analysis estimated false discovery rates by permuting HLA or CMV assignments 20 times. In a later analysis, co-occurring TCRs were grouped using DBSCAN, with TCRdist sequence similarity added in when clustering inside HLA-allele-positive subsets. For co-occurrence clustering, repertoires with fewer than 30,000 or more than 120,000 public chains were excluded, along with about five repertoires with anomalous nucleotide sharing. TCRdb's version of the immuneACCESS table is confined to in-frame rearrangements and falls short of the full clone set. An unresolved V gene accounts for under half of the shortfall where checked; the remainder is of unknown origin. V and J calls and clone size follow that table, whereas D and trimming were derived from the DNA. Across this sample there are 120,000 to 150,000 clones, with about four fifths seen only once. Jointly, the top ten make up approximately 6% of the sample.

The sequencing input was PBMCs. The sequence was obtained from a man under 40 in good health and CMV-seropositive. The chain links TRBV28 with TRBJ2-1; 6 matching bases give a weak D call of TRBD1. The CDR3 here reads CASSLAGDNEQFF. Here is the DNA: TGTGCCAGCAGTTTGGCAGGGGACAATGAGCAGTTCTTC.